This is a list of T cell receptor beta chains from one sample in a study of shared clonotypes between healthy human individuals. Using immunoSEQ multiplex PCR, the repertoire was profiled, and TCRdb retains in-frame clones only, with some absent. The table shows approximately 980,000 clones, with around three quarters occurring only once. The sample consisted of memory CD4+ T cells sorted from blood. The receptors shown here come from a man aged 18 to 35 in good health. The CDR3 runs from the conserved cysteine through the conserved F or W. Fields, in order: CDR3 length, V gene, CDR3 protein.

length: 13
V: TRBV2
CDR3: CASKGQGPRPQHF

length: 14
V: TRBV9
CDR3: CASSGGQGNSPLHF

length: 16
V: TRBV14
CDR3: CASSQRLQSSYNEQFF

length: 17
V: TRBV5-1
CDR3: CASSLEAPQGQGHGYTF

length: 13
V: TRBV7-8
CDR3: CASSPGGNQPQHF

length: 15
V: TRBV2
CDR3: CASSARTGGNEKLFF

length: 15
V: TRBV30
CDR3: CAWSVSSGGAPEQFF

length: 17
V: TRBV5-1
CDR3: CASSRTDPHLGTGELFF

length: 13
V: TRBV19
CDR3: CASSRGQGYGYTF

length: 14
V: TRBV19
CDR3: CASSVGGLNSPLHF

length: 12
V: TRBV30
CDR3: CAWSGDREEQFF

length: 13
V: TRBV7-9
CDR3: CASSYGQGPGYTF

length: 17
V: TRBV9
CDR3: CASSVGGTSGSVYEQYF

length: 12
V: TRBV2
CDR3: CASSMLRETQYF

length: 15
V: TRBV4-3
CDR3: CASSQEGGSSYEQYF

length: 15
V: TRBV2
CDR3: CASSDDRLDTGELFF

length: 17
V: TRBV7-6
CDR3: CASSPTMGEMTKNIQYF

length: 17
V: TRBV7-2
CDR3: CASSPSGRRSSGNTIYF

length: 16
V: TRBV11-2
CDR3: CASSLQAGAYYNEQFF

length: 14
V: TRBV27
CDR3: CASSLVWLTGELFF

length: 17
V: TRBV9
CDR3: CASSPRGTSGVHNEQFF

length: 17
V: TRBV27
CDR3: CASSPHRVGVSTDTQYF

length: 14
V: TRBV5-1
CDR3: CASSLAHQNTEAFF